Described below is a single TCR beta chain sequence and its context. This specimen comes from a study of blood T cell repertoires in COVID-19. Turning to the study itself: Samples came from the United States, Italy and Spain, spanning acute and convalescent COVID-19. PBMCs, B-cell-depleted T cells, or T cells were the source of the cDNA or gDNA that made up the material.

Methods used by the authors: Researchers report that nucleated cell counts were estimated from reference gene primer amplification. Repertoires were generated with immunoSEQ multiplex PCR, while TCRdb's copy carries only in-frame clones and drops some. V and J calls and clone size follow that table, whereas D and trimming were derived from the DNA. The table includes about 250,000 clones, more than 65% detected once. Enrolment of Seattle patients took place during active infection, and they were followed longitudinally. Germline lookup yields CDR1 KGHSH and CDR2 LQKENI. This CDR3 comprises 14 residues. V was clipped by 1 base and J by 6 bases, with 12 bases between them.

The sequencing input was peripheral blood. The source of this sequence is a person aged 70 to 85 with COVID-19, enrolled during active disease. The chain links TRBV18 to TRBJ1-2, with a tentative D call TRBD1 (6 bases). In nucleotides, the CDR3 is TGTGCCAGCTCACCACGACAGGAGGTCCATGGCTACACCTTC. Its protein product is CASSPRQEVHGYTF.